This T cell receptor (beta chain) originates from a study of cytomegalovirus exposure and HLA in healthy donors (dated by TCRdb to the late 2010s). Some background on the complete study: In an earlier analysis of about 560 of the donors, 276 Gb of sequence data and 117 million unique TCR beta sequences from about 179 million T cells were reported. About 300 gigabases of sequencing data and around 85 million unique TCR sequences made up an early release that covered several hundred HLA-typed donors. The genetic ancestry cluster associated with self-reported Caucasian donors included around 76% of the 300 to 400 genotyped donors. The study was designed to test whether signatures of past pathogen exposure could be identified by cataloging public T cell receptors. The study profiled the T cell repertoires of about 720 subjects by immunosequencing and related them to cytomegalovirus serostatus. Besides the first cohort of 550 to 750 subjects, a separate validation cohort made up of 120 different subjects was used. The study combined high-throughput TCR immunosequencing, statistical association of individual TCRs with disease status, and machine learning to predict cytomegalovirus infection status. To study patterns of TCR occurrence, a later analysis re-analyzed previously published TCR beta repertoires from 666 donors and added high-resolution HLA genotyping. In the later analysis, no new phenotypic data were used to find candidate immune exposures; instead, reliance was placed on TCR beta sequences and their occurrence across donors. An earlier analysis of some 600 of the donors applied high-throughput TCR beta sequencing to assess whether each TCR beta V gene segment acted as functional or pseudogenic. Donor age, sex, ethnicity and CMV serostatus were collected together with the repertoire data. A later genetic analysis used genome-wide SNP genotypes for 398 of the 666 donors, treating that subset as a discovery cohort. All discovery cohort repertoires had been generated using a single sequencing platform. Class I and class II HLA loci were covered by the typing at four-digit resolution. Typing coverage varied by locus: roughly 629-640 donors for A, B, C, DRB1 and DQB1; approximately 500 for DQA1; about 570 for DPA1; 450 to 480 for DPB1. Because of strong linkage in the cohort, five DR-DQ haplotypes were treated as single units for association and clustering. Across 300 to 500 genotyped donors of the cohort, an average of roughly 200,000 unique TCR beta nucleotide sequences per donor were sequenced, and roughly 20% of those sequences were non-productive.

From cysteine to phenylalanine, the CDR3 is 14 amino acids long. Only the CDR3 DNA stays, 42 bases, in frame from base 1. CDR1 MNHEY and CDR2 SVGAGI were looked up in the germline V gene. V lost 0 bases and J lost 6 bases; the stretch between them is 11 bases long. Results the study describes overall, beyond this receptor: Specific HLA alleles were associated with 16,951 TCR beta sequences at a false discovery rate of 0.05 in a later analysis. Cytomegalovirus status was reported to be diagnosed by the classifier with high specificity and sensitivity in both the original and validation cohorts. In a later analysis, several top co-occurrence clusters were reported to appear linked to parvovirus B19, influenza, CMV and Epstein-Barr virus. In a later analysis, most CMV-associated TCR beta chains were found to appear HLA-restricted, with HLA associations seemingly driven largely by CMV exposure. In a later analysis, TCR association rates were found to vary across HLA loci, with the most associated TCRs seen for DRB1 alleles and the fewest for HLA-C alleles. The presence/absence analyses assumed that sequencing depth was roughly uniform across donors, and that assumption may not be true. A group of highly shared sequence variants was considered likely to be a technical artifact of the sequencing pipeline. Across donors, most TCR sequences were observed very rarely, whereas some public TCRs were present in many individuals. In vitro tests confirmed that a few of the cytomegalovirus-associated TCR beta chains recognize cytomegalovirus antigens. A further reported finding was that TCR beta sequences accurately predicted the HLA-A and HLA-B alleles for most subjects in the first cohort. A total of 150 to 200 TCR beta chains were listed by the study as associated with cytomegalovirus. Some IMGT-functional V segments, including TRBV6-2 and TRBV6-3, could not be told apart with the 87-base-pair reads, so those segments were excluded. V-gene and J-gene trimming of TCR beta chains was associated with a missense DCLRE1C variant in a later genetic analysis, and the association was replicated in an independent cohort. Broadly in line with IMGT annotations, most TCR beta V segments showed up in productive rearrangements about 90% or about 30% of the time in an earlier analysis of roughly 590 of the donors. According to the authors, the approach could potentially be generalized to other disease states and immunological phenotypes. CMV serostatus was the only immune exposure information available for the cohort. According to a later genetic analysis, donors in an Asian-associated ancestry cluster had fewer N-insertions in productive TCRs than the approximately 670-donor mean. Because counts were too low, roughly 17 rarely observed V segments, including chromosome 9 orphons, were left out of the earlier analysis of roughly 600 of the donors. Because HLA typing was unavailable for some donors at each locus, only the typed subset was used in association tests. In a later analysis, HLA-associated TCR beta chains were found to be more clonally expanded and to have lower generation probabilities than equally common non-associated chains. When HLA alleles, especially DR and DQ, strongly co-occurred, attributing TCR associations to individual alleles was difficult. Linkage disequilibrium might explain the correlated functional status among segregating V segments, but an unknown experimental factor could not be excluded. In this cohort, only TCR beta chains were sequenced, and detectable features were limited by the absence of alpha or paired-chain data.

The cohort was made up of roughly 670 healthy bone marrow donors. At the time of sampling, all cohort members were nominally healthy, though unrecorded immune exposures were likely present. The donor tested CMV seronegative, placing the donor among the 350 or so seronegative members of the cohort. A peripheral blood sample was provided by each donor, and peripheral blood mononuclear cells were used for TCR beta sequencing. Genomic DNA extraction from the blood cell samples was performed with the Qiagen DNeasy Blood Extraction Kit. A word on this clone: Its antigen is unknown. No base-level quality is on record; no much larger clone is a single base apart.

Receptor amplification or capture employed the immunoSEQ multiplex PCR assay. The multiplex PCR relied on a mix of 60 forward primers for TCR Vbeta segments and 13 reverse primers for TCR Jbeta segments. A multiplex PCR assay on genomic DNA amplified the CDR3 region of rearranged TCR beta genes. The amplified TCR beta libraries were sequenced on the Illumina HiSeq System as 87-base-pair reads. Under the source paper's analysis protocol: In a later analysis, roughly 80 million unique TCR beta chains were counted across the 690 or so repertoires, and roughly 10 million of these chains were shared by at least two donors. Raw reads were error-corrected and collapsed into unique sequences with a nearest-neighbor algorithm that merged closely related sequences to remove PCR and sequencing errors. CDR3 sequences were aligned to IMGT reference sequences to assign V, D and J gene segments. For a sequence to be retained, at least a six-nucleotide match to both a V gene segment and a J gene segment was required. A rearrangement was called productive if the CDR3 had no stop codons and remained in frame with V and J, and every other rearrangement was called non-productive. CDR3 was defined according to IMGT convention as the region running from the second conserved V-encoded cysteine to the conserved J-encoded phenylalanine. The earlier analysis of 450 to 750 of the donors excluded any sequence lacking an unambiguous match to a single V gene segment. An earlier analysis of 587 of the donors called V segments functional above 56.7% productive rearrangements and segregating when the between-donor standard deviation exceeded 5%. A statistical classification framework was built to diagnose cytomegalovirus status from the catalog of TCR beta chain sequences. A later analysis assigned V and J genes by comparing TCR nucleotide sequences with IMGT/GENE-DB human TR gene sequences. In a later analysis, CDR3 sequences and most-parsimonious VDJ recombination scenarios were assigned using the TCRdist pipeline. In a later analysis, each TCR beta chain was defined by its CDR3 amino acid sequence together with its V-gene family, and reads lacking a unique V-gene family were excluded. As a way to deal with suspected cross-contamination and a sequencing artifact, a later analysis dropped nearly 600 nucleotide sequences that were highly shared and had low generation probability. For each public chain, a later analysis derived a clonal expansion index from normalized ranks of inferred template counts within each repertoire. A later analysis computed generation probabilities with a VDJ recombination model fitted to out-of-frame rearrangements, and checked the results against IGoR. Hypergeometric tests were used in a later analysis to score TCR-TCR, TCR-HLA and TCR-CMV co-occurrence, with a repertoire-size bias correction applied to the TCR pairs. In a later analysis, false discovery rates were estimated by permuting HLA or CMV assignments 20 times. In a later analysis, co-occurring TCRs were grouped with DBSCAN, and TCRdist sequence similarity was added when clustering was performed within HLA-allele-positive subsets. For co-occurrence clustering, repertoires with fewer than 30,000 or more than 120,000 public chains were excluded, along with 4 to 6 repertoires with anomalous nucleotide sharing. TCRdb mirrors the immuneACCESS table, restricted to in-frame sequences. Some clones are absent from its copies; in checked studies, under half trace to an unresolved V gene, and the reason for the others is unknown. From that table come the V and J calls and clone size; the DNA was used to work out D and trimming. The sample data list roughly 150,000 clones, and approximately 79% of these were observed just once. The biggest ten clones account for 1.2% of the sample.

This clonotype was sampled from a female donor in good health and CMV-seronegative. The receptor chain draws on TRBV6-5 and TRBJ1-2; TRBD1 is possibly the D segment (5 matching bases). Sequencing was performed on PBMCs. The CDR3 amino acid sequence is: CASSYSWQGDGYTF. The DNA sequence reads TGTGCCAGCAGTTACTCGTGGCAGGGTGATGGCTACACCTTC.